One and the same sample provided the 9 T cell receptor beta chains below, sequenced in a study of blood T cells in healthy people across ages. The use of a sample-barcoded 5' primer and a J-beta primer mix characterized a second PCR of about 7 to 12 cycles. MiXCR was run by TCRdb on the 5' RACE reads, yielding one entry per CDR3 protein. The top ten hold 6.5% to 8.5% of the sample, which has over 1,200,000 distinct CDR3 sequences, approximately 60% seen once. Sample: blood. Receptors were obtained from a man aged 18 to 30 in good health.

DNA for the CDR3: TGCGCCAGCAGCTTGGAGGTAGCGGGGATGTCAGATACGCAGTATTTT. This translates into CASSLEVAGMSDTQYF. The chain joins TRBV5-1 to TRBJ2-3; the match to TRBD2 covers 8 bases. The junction had 7 bases not matched to a gene; V was cut back by 0 bases and J by 4 bases. The germline CDR1 and CDR2 sequences are SGHRS and YFSETQ. The CDR3 runs 16 residues.

This chain uses TRBV18 with TRBJ2-4; D is unresolved. Judging by the DNA end, TRBJ2-7 fits better; the J call may be wrong. This CDR3 comprises 19 residues. The germline gives CDR1 KGHSH, CDR2 LQKENI. The DNA for the CDR3 is TGTGCCAGCTCACCGTCTAACGGTTACGCCAGAACGAGCTCCTACGAGCAGTACTTC. Encoded protein: CASSPSNGYARTSSYEQYF.

This sequence joins TRBV10-3 and TRBJ2-5; a possible D gene is TRBD1 (5 bases). V lost 8 bases to trimming and J lost 5 bases, with 15 bases between them. This CDR3 spans 13 amino acids. CDR1 and CDR2 (germline): ENHRY, SYGVKD. Written as DNA, the CDR3 is TGTGCCATCCGTCCAGGGTCGGAGGAGACCCAGTACTTC. Amino acids: CAIRPGSEETQYF.

Only one count was recorded for this clonotype. The V and J genes are TRBV6-2 or TRBV6-3 and TRBJ1-1; D uncertain. Trimming cost V 6 bases and J 6 bases, with 11 bases left between them. The V gene's germline CDR1 is MNHEY and CDR2 SVGEGT. The CDR3 consists of 12 residues. The CDR3 DNA follows: TGTGCCAGCAGCTCCGGGGATCCTGAAGCTTTCTTT. It translates to CASSSGDPEAFF.

V and J are TRBV7-8 and TRBJ2-7, with D possibly being TRBD1 (6 bases). This CDR3 is built from 15 residues. Germline V gene data show CDR1 as SGHVS and CDR2 as FQNEAQ. Trimming shortened V by 8 bases and J by 0 bases, and 17 bases separated the two germline ends. The CDR3 region has the DNA TGTGCCAGCGGCCGCCGGGACATGAGCTCCTACGAGCAGTACTTC. Residues: CASGRRDMSSYEQYF. The whole variable domain, remainder taken from reference TRBV7-8 and TRBJ2-7, is GAGVSQSPRYKVAKRGQDVALRCDPISGHVSLFWYQQALGQGPEFLTYFQNEAQLDKSGLPSDRFFAERPEGSVSTLKIQRTQQEDSAVYLCASGRRDMSSYEQYFGPGTRLTVT.

The J gene is TRBJ2-7, the V gene TRBV4-3; D is ambiguous. The ends were cut back, 2 bases at V and 0 bases at J, with 8 bases in the middle. From germline, CDR1 is LGHNA and CDR2 YSLEER. The CDR3 runs to 14 residues. The CDR3 is CASSQRTFSYEQYF. The DNA of the CDR3 is TGCGCCAGCAGCCAACGCACCTTCTCCTACGAGCAGTACTTC.

The chain combines TRBV7-9 with TRBJ2-7, with 7 bases that match TRBD2. CDR1 and CDR2 from the germline V gene are SEHNR and FQNEAQ (reference sequence). The CDR3 covers 16 residues. V trimming: 3 bases; J trimming: 3 bases; junction bases outside the gene matches: 11. The chain's CDR3 is CASSFKGREPDYEQYF. CDR3 DNA sequence: TGTGCCAGCAGCTTTAAAGGGCGGGAGCCGGACTACGAGCAGTACTTC.

As concerns this clonotype: Just one base apart from a much larger clone, this may be a read error. The chain joins TRBV6-4 to TRBJ2-7, with 13 bases aligning to TRBD2. The length of the CDR3 is 15 residues. The ends lost 0 bases at V and 7 bases at J; junction bases unmatched: 3. From germline, CDR1 is MRHNA and CDR2 SNTAGT. In DNA form, the CDR3 reads TGTGCCAGCAGTGACTCTACTAGCGGGGGGGATGAGCAGTACTTC. Protein product: CASSDSTSGGDEQYF.

The chain joins TRBV20-1 to TRBJ2-2; the D is unclear. CDR3 length: 16 residues. CDR1 DFQATT and CDR2 SNEGSKA come from the germline V gene (reference sequence). Between the trimmed V and J ends, which lost 0 bases and 3 bases, there was a span of 14 bases. CDR3 DNA sequence: TGCAGTGCTAGAGATTTTGAGAGACAAGACACCGGGGAGCTGTTTTTT. It specifies CSARDFERQDTGELFF.